Below, 22 T cell receptor beta chains from the same sample are listed, as sequenced in a study of T cell responses to AZD1222 COVID-19 vaccine. Repertoires were generated with immunoSEQ multiplex PCR, while TCRdb's copy carries only in-frame clones and drops some. The sample records approximately 130,000 clones, around 89% being singletons. The sample consisted of peripheral blood, taken 28 days after the second AZD1222 dose. These receptor sequences come from an adult who received the AZD1222 COVID-19 vaccine.

V and J are TRBV10-3 and TRBJ2-2; D is undetermined. Trimming shortened V by 4 bases and J by 5 bases, and 8 bases separated the two germline ends. The V gene's germline CDR1 is ENHRY and CDR2 SYGVKD. This CDR3 spans 13 amino acids. CDR3 sequence reads: CAISVTVTGELFF. The CDR3 bases are TGTGCCATCAGTGTAACAGTAACCGGGGAGCTGTTTTTT.

This chain links TRBV3-1 (or the pseudogene TRBV3-2) with TRBJ2-7, with 12 positions matching TRBD2. This CDR3 contains 15 residues. Germline CDR1 and CDR2: LGHDT and YNNKEL (reference sequence). Germline trimming cut 4 bases from V and 3 bases from J; bases unmatched to any gene: 4. The CDR3 region has the DNA TGTGCCAGCAGCCTGACTAGCGGGAGAATCTACGAGCAGTACTTC. It encodes CASSLTSGRIYEQYF.

The chain recombines TRBV6-5 with TRBJ1-2; D call uncertain. The CDR3 is 13 amino acids. V was clipped by 0 bases and J by 6 bases, with 8 bases between them. CDR1 is MNHEY, CDR2 SVGAGI, per germline. CDR3 sequence reads: CASSYSEGNGYTF. In DNA form, the CDR3 reads TGTGCCAGCAGTTACTCGGAGGGAAATGGCTACACCTTC.

V and J are TRBV6-5 and TRBJ2-7, with D perhaps given as TRBD1 or TRBD2 (5 bases each). The germline CDR1 and CDR2 sequences are MNHEY and SVGAGI. The CDR3 is made up of 13 amino acids. V was trimmed by 7 bases and J by 1 base, leaving 11 bases between them. The CDR3 region has the DNA TGTGCCAGCAAGGGCGAGGGGTCCTACGAGCAGTACTTC. Translation gives CASKGEGSYEQYF.

The V gene is TRBV2, the J gene TRBJ1-1; D gene ambiguous. Trimming pared 3 bases from V and 6 bases from J, leaving 5 bases between. Germline V CDR1 and CDR2: SNHLY, FYNNEI. This CDR3 spans 11 amino acids. DNA for the CDR3: TGTGCCAGCAGTGAGGTGGCTGAAGCTTTCTTT. Translation: CASSEVAEAFF.

This clone was detected once. The gene calls are TRBV9 and TRBJ1-1, with 7 positions matching TRBD1. The CDR3 covers 14 residues. V shed 3 bases, J shed 3 bases, and the junction held 5 bases outside the gene matches. Germline V lookup: CDR1 SGDLS, CDR2 YYNGEE. CDR3 coding DNA: TGTGCCAGCAGCGGAGGGACAGTGGACACTGAAGCTTTCTTT. The encoded protein is CASSGGTVDTEAFF.

J is TRBJ2-6 and V is TRBV7-9; D may be TRBD1 or TRBD2 (5 bases each). V was trimmed by 5 bases and J by 0 bases, leaving 8 bases between them. This CDR3 comprises 15 residues. The germline V gene has CDR1 SEHNR and CDR2 FQNEAQ (reference sequence). The CDR3 loop reads CASSRGLSGANVLTF. The CDR3, as DNA: TGTGCCAGCAGCCGGGGCCTCTCTGGGGCCAACGTCCTGACTTTC.

This clone was detected only once. J is TRBJ2-1 and V is TRBV24-1; D is unclear. Germline V gene sequence: CDR1 KGHDR, CDR2 SFDVKD. This CDR3 is built from 13 residues. V gave up 7 bases and J gave up 8 bases, with 14 bases separating them. CDR3 DNA: TGTGCCACCAGCGCCCCCGTCGGGCATGAGCAGTTCTTC. Amino acid sequence: CATSAPVGHEQFF.

The chain carries TRBV18 and TRBJ1-1; D is unresolved. Trimming stripped 3 bases from V and 4 bases from J, with 18 bases between. The CDR3 covers 16 residues. Germline-derived CDR1 and CDR2 are KGHSH and LQKENI. The CDR3 bases are TGTGCCAGCTCACCTAGGGAGGGCCGATCGGGCACTGAAGCTTTCTTT. This translates into CASSPREGRSGTEAFF. The full variable domain, its missing parts supplied by reference TRBV18 and TRBJ1-1, is NAGVMQNPRHLVRRRGQEARLRCSPMKGHSHVYWYRQLPEEGLKFMVYLQKENIIDESGMPKERFSAEFPKEGPSILRIQQVVRGDSAAYFCASSPREGRSGTEAFFGQGTRLTVV.

This sequence joins TRBV5-4 and TRBJ2-1; D gene ambiguous. The germline V gene encodes CDR1 SGHNT and CDR2 YYREEE (reference sequence). The V and J ends lost 1 base and 7 bases respectively, with 15 bases between them. CDR3 length equals 15 residues. CDR3 sequence: CASSLSVTQRNEQFF. The CDR3 nucleotides read TGTGCCAGCAGCTTGAGTGTGACCCAGAGGAATGAGCAGTTCTTC.

Of note for this clone: One junction end does not reproduce the germline sequence, and a read error may be involved. The chain joins TRBV5-6 to TRBJ1-2; possibly TRBD1 for D (5 bases). Germline V CDR1 and CDR2: SGHDT, YYEEEE. There are 15 residues in the CDR3. CDR3 in amino acids: CASTLGPPANYGYTF. The DNA of the CDR3 is TGTGCCAGCACCTTGGGGCCCCCAGCTAACTATGGCTACACCTTC.

This sequence joins TRBV5-1 and TRBJ2-7; D is unresolved. The CDR3 loop spans 14 amino acids. The V and J ends lost 1 base and 5 bases respectively, with 13 bases between them. Looked up from germline, CDR1 is SGHRS and CDR2 is YFSETQ. CDR3 nucleotides: TGCGCCAGCAGCTTGTGGCAGGATACGGACGAGCAGTACTTC. It specifies CASSLWQDTDEQYF. The full variable domain, in which reference TRBV5-1 and TRBJ2-7 provide the parts outside the CDR3, is KAGVTQTPRYLIKTRGQQVTLSCSPISGHRSVSWYQQTPGQGLQFLFEYFSETQRNKGNFPGRFSGRQFSNSRSEMNVSTLELGDSALYLCASSLWQDTDEQYFGPGTRLTVT.

The chain uses TRBV27 and TRBJ2-6, with D perhaps TRBD1 or TRBD2 (5 bases each). The germline V gene has CDR1 MNHEY and CDR2 SMNVEV (reference sequence). The ends were cut back, 0 bases at V and 2 bases at J, with 14 bases in the middle. This CDR3 contains 18 residues. The DNA of the CDR3 is TGTGCCAGCAGTTTATCGAACCGGGGCATTGCTGGGGCCAACGTCCTGACTTTC. Encoded protein: CASSLSNRGIAGANVLTF.

The gene calls are TRBV7-9 and TRBJ1-6; 10 bases agree with TRBD1. V lost 4 bases to trimming and J lost 5 bases; unmatched junction nucleotides: 2. CDR1 and CDR2 from the germline V gene are SEHNR and FQNEAQ (reference sequence). The CDR3 sequence is 15 residues long. CDR3 region: CASSSGTGDNSPLHF. Here the CDR3 DNA reads TGTGCCAGCAGCTCGGGGACAGGGGATAATTCACCCCTCCACTTT. The variable domain in full, completed from reference TRBV7-9 and TRBJ1-6, reads DTGVSQNPRHKITKRGQNVTFRCDPISEHNRLYWYRQTLGQGPEFLTYFQNEAQLEKSRLLSDRFSAERPKGSFSTLEIQRTEQGDSAMYLCASSSGTGDNSPLHFGNGTRLTVT.

This sequence joins TRBV6-2 or TRBV6-3 and TRBJ1-2; D possibly corresponds to TRBD1 (6 bases). The CDR3 consists of 13 residues. V gave up 4 bases and J gave up 3 bases, with 9 bases separating them. The V gene's germline CDR1 is MNHEY and CDR2 SVGEGT. The CDR3 protein is CASSSDRDYGYTF. CDR3 coding DNA: TGTGCCAGCAGTTCGGACAGAGACTATGGCTACACCTTC.

This rearrangement joins TRBV5-6 to TRBJ2-1, with TRBD2 identical over 14 bases. With V trimmed by 5 bases and J by 15 bases, 10 bases remained unmatched. The CDR3 extends over 14 amino acids. Looked up from germline, CDR1 is SGHDT and CDR2 is YYEEEE. CDR3: CASRTGTSGSGAFF. DNA of the CDR3: TGTGCCAGCAGGACCGGGACTAGCGGGAGTGGGGCGTTCTTC.

This clone was observed once. This chain joins TRBV5-1 and TRBJ1-6; no clear D. Germline V gives CDR1 SGHRS, CDR2 YFSETQ. Between the trimmed V and J ends, which lost 4 bases and 10 bases, there was a span of 21 bases. The CDR3 covers 16 residues. CDR3 in DNA: TGCGCCAGCAGCGCCCTTGGGTTAGGGAATGCGTCACCCCTCCACTTT. Protein product: CASSALGLGNASPLHF.

This rearrangement joins TRBV5-4 to TRBJ2-3, with 8 bases that match TRBD2. CDR1 is SGHNT, CDR2 YYREEE, per germline (reference sequence). The CDR3 is 15 amino acids. The V and J ends lost 1 base and 5 bases, in that order; junction bases with no gene match: 6. CDR3 DNA sequence: TGTGCCAGCAGCTTGCAAAGCGGGAGAAGAGATACGCAGTATTTT. Translating it yields CASSLQSGRRDTQYF.

The J gene is TRBJ1-1, the V gene TRBV18; 8 bases map to TRBD1. V lost 3 bases to trimming and J lost 0 bases; unmatched junction nucleotides: 9. The CDR3 contains 17 residues. Germline V gene lookup returns CDR1 KGHSH and CDR2 LQKENI. The CDR3 bases are TGTGCCAGCTCACCCCTCGGAGGGACAGGCCTGAACACTGAAGCTTTCTTT. Encoded protein: CASSPLGGTGLNTEAFF.

This chain joins TRBV7-2 and TRBJ1-5, with D tentatively TRBD1 (5 bases). The length of the CDR3 is 15 residues. The V end lost 5 bases, the J end lost 1 base, and 12 bases lay between the germline ends. The V gene's germline CDR1 is SGHTA and CDR2 FQGNSA. The CDR3, as DNA: TGTGCCAGCAGCGCAGGGTTCCCCAGCAATCAGCCCCAGCATTTT. This sequence encodes CASSAGFPSNQPQHF.

The chain links TRBV19 to TRBJ1-4; maybe TRBD1 (5 bases). The germline V and J ends were trimmed by 10 bases and 6 bases, with 12 bases remaining between them. CDR1 LNHDA and CDR2 SQIVND come from the germline V gene (reference sequence). The CDR3 runs 12 residues. The CDR3 DNA reads as TGTGCCACCTCGATGGGGGATGAAAAACTGTTTTTT. It yields the protein CATSMGDEKLFF.

This sequence joins TRBV6-5 and TRBJ2-6, with D perhaps TRBD1 (5 bases). The CDR3 consists of 14 residues. V lost 7 bases to trimming and J lost 3 bases, with 10 bases between them. From germline, CDR1 is MNHEY and CDR2 SVGAGI. The CDR3 DNA reads as TGTGCCAGCAACGGGCAGGGTGGGGCCAACGTCCTGACTTTC. Translating gives CASNGQGGANVLTF.